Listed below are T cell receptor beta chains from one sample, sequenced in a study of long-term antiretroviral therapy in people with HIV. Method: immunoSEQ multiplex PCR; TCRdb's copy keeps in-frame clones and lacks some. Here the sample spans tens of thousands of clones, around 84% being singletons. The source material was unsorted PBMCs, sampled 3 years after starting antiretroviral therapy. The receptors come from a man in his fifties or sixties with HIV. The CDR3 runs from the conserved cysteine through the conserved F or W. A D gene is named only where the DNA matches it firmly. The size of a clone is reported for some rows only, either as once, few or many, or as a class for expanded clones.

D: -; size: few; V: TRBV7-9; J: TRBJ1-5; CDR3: CASSLMVGGDGNQPQHF; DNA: TGTGCCAGCAGCTTAATGGTTGGGGGAGATGGCAATCAGCCCCAGCATTTT
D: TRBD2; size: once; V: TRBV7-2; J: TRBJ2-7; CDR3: CASSIWTSGVNKQYF; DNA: TGTGCCAGCAGTATCTGGACTAGCGGGGTTAACAAGCAGTACTTC
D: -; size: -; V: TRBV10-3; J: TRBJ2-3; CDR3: CAISEMDGATDTQYF; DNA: TGTGCCATCAGTGAGATGGACGGCGCGACCGATACGCAGTATTTT
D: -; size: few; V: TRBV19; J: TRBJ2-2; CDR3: CASSKAGHNTGELFF; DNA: TGTGCCAGTAGTAAGGCGGGGCATAACACCGGGGAGCTGTTTTTT
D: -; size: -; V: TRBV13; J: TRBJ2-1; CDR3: CASSHIGGRSSYNEQFF; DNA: TGTGCCAGCAGCCACATTGGGGGCCGCAGCTCCTACAATGAGCAGTTCTTC
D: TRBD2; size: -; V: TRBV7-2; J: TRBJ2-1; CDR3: CASSPQGLAGYNEQFF; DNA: TGTGCCAGCAGTCCCCAAGGACTAGCGGGCTACAATGAGCAGTTCTTC
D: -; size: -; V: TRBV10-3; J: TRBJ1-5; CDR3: CAISEGQGWQPQHF; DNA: TGTGCCATCAGTGAGGGCCAGGGTTGGCAGCCCCAGCATTTT
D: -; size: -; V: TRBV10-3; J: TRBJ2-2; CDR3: CAMSPRATGELFF; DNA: TGTGCTATGAGCCCCCGTGCAACCGGGGAGCTGTTTTTT
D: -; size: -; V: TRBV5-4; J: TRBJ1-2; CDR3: CASSYGPGTDYGYTF; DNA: TGTGCCAGCAGTTACGGACCCGGGACGGATTATGGCTACACCTTC
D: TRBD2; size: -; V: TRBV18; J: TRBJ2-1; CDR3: CASSRYPGTSGGPFSYNEQFF; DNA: TGTGCCAGCTCACGATATCCCGGGACTAGCGGGGGGCCCTTCTCCTACAATGAGCAGTTCTTC
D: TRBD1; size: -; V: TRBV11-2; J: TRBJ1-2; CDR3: CASRRTGSNYGYTF; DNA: TGTGCCAGCAGACGGACAGGGAGTAACTATGGCTACACCTTC
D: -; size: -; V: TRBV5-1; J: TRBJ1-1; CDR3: CASNGPGYTEAFF; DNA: TGCGCCAGCAACGGGCCAGGGTACACTGAAGCTTTCTTT
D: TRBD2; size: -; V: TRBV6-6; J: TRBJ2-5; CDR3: CASSPGGETQYF; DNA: TGTGCCAGCAGTCCGGGAGGGGAGACCCAGTACTTC
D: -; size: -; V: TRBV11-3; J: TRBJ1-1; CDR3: CASSHGRQAFF; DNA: TGTGCCAGCAGCCACGGCAGGCAAGCTTTCTTT
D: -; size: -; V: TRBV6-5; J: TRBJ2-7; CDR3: CASSRALSSYEQYF; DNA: TGTGCCAGCAGCAGGGCCCTGAGCTCCTACGAGCAGTACTTC
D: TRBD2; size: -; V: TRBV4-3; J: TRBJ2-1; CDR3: CASSQDLGTSFNEQFF; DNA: TGCGCCAGCAGCCAAGATCTGGGGACTAGCTTCAATGAGCAGTTCTTC
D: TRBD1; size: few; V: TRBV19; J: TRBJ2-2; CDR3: CASSTRDREYTGELFF; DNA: TGTGCCAGTAGTACTAGGGACAGGGAATACACCGGGGAGCTGTTTTTT
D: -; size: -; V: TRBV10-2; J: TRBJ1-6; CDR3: CASSESSETINSALHF; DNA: TGCGCCAGCAGTGAGTCGTCAGAAACTATTAATTCAGCCCTCCACTTT